These T cell receptor beta chains were read from a single sample in a study of blood T cell repertoires in COVID-19. Produced via immunoSEQ multiplex PCR; TCRdb's table is partial and in-frame only. The table lists some 260,000 clones, over 75% of them singletons. Sequencing used PBMCs or T cells enriched from blood (not recorded which). The receptors were sampled from a man aged 40-55 years who had recovered from COVID-19. Both conserved end residues are part of each CDR3. A D gene is named only where the DNA matches it firmly. Size is omitted from some rows. Given values are once, few, many or a class for expanded clones.

abundance,d_gene,v_gene,len,j_gene,CDR3aa,CDR3nt
.,.,TRBV29-1,12,TRBJ2-5,CSVAVAEETQYF,TGCAGCGTTGCAGTAGCGGAAGAGACCCAGTACTTC
.,.,TRBV19,12,TRBJ2-2,CASQGFPGELFF,TGTGCCAGCCAGGGGTTCCCCGGGGAGCTGTTTTTT
.,.,TRBV15,16,TRBJ1-3,CATSRGGGSQVNTIYF,TGTGCCACCAGCAGAGGAGGGGGATCGCAGGTCAACACCATATATTTT
once,.,TRBV10-3,16,TRBJ1-1,CAISESWGGWNTEAFF,TGTGCCATCAGTGAGTCTTGGGGGGGATGGAACACTGAAGCTTTCTTT
few,.,TRBV6-4,19,TRBJ2-1,CASSEGSGLYSSSYNEQFF,TGTGCCAGCAGTGAAGGTAGCGGACTCTATTCCAGCTCCTACAATGAGCAGTTCTTC
.,TRBD1,TRBV27,16,TRBJ2-7,CASSYSSTGEPYEQYF,TGTGCCAGCAGTTATTCCTCTACAGGGGAGCCCTACGAGCAGTACTTC
.,TRBD1,TRBV28,15,TRBJ1-2,CASSLAGTGNCGYTF,TGTGCCAGCAGTTTAGCGGGGACAGGGAACTGTGGCTACACCTTC
.,TRBD1,TRBV9,16,TRBJ1-6,CASSVAPDRENSPLHF,TGTGCCAGCAGCGTAGCGCCGGACAGGGAAAATTCACCCCTCCACTTT
.,TRBD1,TRBV5-5,13,TRBJ1-5,CASSLQGNQPQHF,TGTGCCAGCAGCTTACAGGGGAATCAGCCCCAGCATTTT
once,TRBD1,TRBV3-1/TRBV3-2,15,TRBJ2-5,CASSPSQGTQETQYF,TGTGCCAGCAGCCCCTCACAGGGGACACAAGAGACCCAGTACTTC
.,TRBD1,TRBV6-2/TRBV6-3,14,TRBJ1-1,CASSYSDRVTEAFF,TGTGCCAGCAGTTACTCAGACAGGGTGACTGAAGCTTTCTTT
.,TRBD1,TRBV28,19,TRBJ1-3,CASSLHPGQADHSGNTIYF,TGTGCCAGCAGTCTACATCCGGGACAGGCGGATCACTCTGGAAACACCATATATTTT
.,TRBD1,TRBV24-1,14,TRBJ2-1,CATSDSQGADEQFF,TGTGCCACCAGTGATTCTCAGGGGGCAGATGAGCAGTTCTTC
.,.,TRBV5-4,16,TRBJ2-5,CASSLAGDRFQETQYF,TGTGCCAGCAGCTTGGCCGGAGACAGATTCCAAGAGACCCAGTACTTC
.,TRBD1,TRBV27,14,TRBJ2-7,CASSWDRGTYEQYF,TGTGCCAGCAGTTGGGACAGGGGGACCTACGAGCAGTACTTC
.,TRBD1,TRBV30,12,TRBJ1-5,CAWGTGGQPQHF,TGTGCCTGGGGGACAGGGGGACAGCCCCAGCATTTT
few,TRBD1,TRBV29-1,13,TRBJ2-3,CSVRDRGGDTQYF,TGCAGCGTCCGGGACAGGGGGGGAGATACGCAGTATTTT
few,.,TRBV9,14,TRBJ2-1,CASSVEDYINEQFF,TGTGCCAGCAGCGTAGAGGACTACATTAATGAGCAGTTCTTC
once,.,TRBV28,13,TRBJ1-2,CASSLRVRYGYTF,TGTGCCAGCAGTCTCAGGGTCCGGTATGGCTACACCTTC
.,TRBD1,TRBV6-2/TRBV6-3,16,TRBJ1-1,CASSSTGGITVTEAFF,TGTGCCAGCAGTTCCACAGGGGGCATAACGGTTACTGAAGCTTTCTTT
.,.,TRBV5-1,12,TRBJ2-6,CASSSWANVLTF,TGCGCCAGCAGCAGCTGGGCCAACGTCCTGACTTTC
.,.,TRBV21-1,18,TRBJ2-4,CASSNSDVGQRAKNIQYF,TGTGCCAGCAGCAACTCAGATGTGGGACAGCGGGCCAAAAACATTCAGTACTTC